This passage covers 21 T cell receptor beta chains from one sample sequenced in a study of cytomegalovirus exposure and HLA in healthy donors (TCRdb year 2017). Library method: the immunoSEQ multiplex PCR assay. A mixture of 60 forward primers for TCR Vbeta segments and 13 reverse primers for TCR Jbeta segments was used in the multiplex PCR. TCRdb took over this immuneACCESS table, retaining in-frame rearrangements with V and J assigned. Such tables are incomplete; in checked studies, under half of the missing clones stem from an unresolved V gene, and the remainder is unexplained. This sample holds around 140,000 clones; approximately 80% were observed only once. Together, the top ten hold under 6% of the sample. Sequencing was done on a sample of PBMCs. The receptors shown here come from a man in his forties in good health and CMV-seronegative.

The chain combines TRBV5-6 with TRBJ1-2, with unresolved D. Trimming stripped 3 bases from V and 2 bases from J, with 14 bases between. CDR1 is SGHDT and CDR2 is YYEEEE in the germline V gene. There are 15 residues in the CDR3. This chain's CDR3 is CASSSFPDTNYGYTF. As DNA, the CDR3 is TGTGCCAGCAGCTCTTTCCCCGACACAAACTATGGCTACACCTTC.

The V call is TRBV14, the J call TRBJ2-7, with 10 bases fitting TRBD1. After removal of 5 bases from V and 3 bases from J, the junction contained 10 bases not matched to a gene. CDR1 is SGHDN and CDR2 is FVKESK in the germline V gene. The CDR3 sequence is 16 residues long. CDR3 in amino acids: CASSGAPGTGVYEQYF. CDR3 in DNA: TGTGCCAGCAGCGGGGCCCCCGGGACAGGGGTCTACGAGCAGTACTTC. The full variable domain, with the rest looked up from reference TRBV14 and TRBJ2-7, is EAGVTQFPSHSVIEKGQTVTLRCDPISGHDNLYWYRRVMGKEIKFLLHFVKESKQDESGMPNNRFLAERTGGTYSTLKVQPAELEDSGVYFCASSGAPGTGVYEQYFGPGTRLTVT.

This clone was observed a few times. The J gene is TRBJ2-5, the V gene TRBV5-1; the match to TRBD1 covers 10 bases. This CDR3 has 16 amino acids. With V trimmed by 3 bases and J by 5 bases, 10 bases remained unmatched. CDR1 and CDR2 (germline): SGHRS, YFSETQ. The DNA of the CDR3 is TGCGCCAGCAGCTCGGGGGCCGGGACAGGGGAGGAGACCCAGTACTTC. Translation: CASSSGAGTGEETQYF.

The rearrangement uses TRBV6-8 and TRBJ1-4, with 7 bases that match TRBD1. V shed 4 bases, J shed 5 bases, and the junction held 4 bases outside the gene matches. The length of the CDR3 is 14 residues. Germline CDR1 and CDR2: MNHGY and SAAAGT. This chain's CDR3 is CASSLGGPNEKLFF. Written as DNA, the CDR3 is TGTGCCAGCAGTTTAGGGGGCCCGAATGAAAAACTGTTTTTT.

The chain recombines TRBV10-3 with TRBJ1-1; weak D call: TRBD1 (5 bases). Between the trimmed V and J ends, which lost 6 bases and 3 bases, there was a span of 17 bases. This CDR3 has 15 amino acids. Germline V gene sequence: CDR1 ENHRY, CDR2 SYGVKD. CDR3 loop: CAIRPRVLLHTEAFF. CDR3 sequence (DNA): TGTGCCATCAGGCCCAGGGTACTCCTTCACACTGAAGCTTTCTTT.

The rearrangement joins TRBV10-2 to TRBJ2-7, with D possibly TRBD2 on 6 matching bases. The CDR3 length is 13 residues. Germline V gene data show CDR1 as WSHSY and CDR2 as SAAADI. V was clipped by 5 bases and J by 3 bases, with 11 bases between them. The CDR3 spells CASSLRENYEQYF. As DNA, the CDR3 is TGCGCCAGCAGTCTTCGGGAGAACTACGAGCAGTACTTC.

This rearrangement joins TRBV5-4 to TRBJ2-5; possible D gene TRBD2, 6 bases. The J call may be wrong; the DNA end is better matched by TRBJ2-7. From germline, CDR1 is SGHNT and CDR2 YYREEE (reference sequence). The CDR3 loop spans 13 amino acids. The CDR3 is CASSFDGLYEQYF. The CDR3 DNA follows: TGTGCCAGCAGCTTTGACGGACTATACGAGCAGTACTTC.

The table lists this clone with a count of one. The chain uses TRBV6-5 and TRBJ1-1; D is ambiguous. CDR1 and CDR2 from the germline V gene are MNHEY and SVGAGI. CDR3 length equals 11 residues. Trimming took 4 bases from V and 4 from J, leaving 4 bases between them. The CDR3 loop reads CASSSSTEAFF. The CDR3 nucleotides read TGTGCCAGCAGTTCGTCCACTGAAGCTTTCTTT.

The rearrangement joins TRBV6-5 to TRBJ2-2, with D possibly matching TRBD1 (6 bases). The V end was cut by 1 base, the J end by 5 bases, with 14 bases between. CDR3 length equals 16 residues. CDR1 is MNHEY, CDR2 SVGAGI, per germline. CDR3 in DNA: TGTGCCAGCAGTTACTTGGGGGCTGCTATAACCGGGGAGCTGTTTTTT. This sequence encodes CASSYLGAAITGELFF.

The chain has TRBV4-1 and TRBJ2-1, with 9 bases aligning to TRBD2. The germline V gene encodes CDR1 MGHRA and CDR2 YSYEKL. Trimming took 1 base from V and 3 from J; bases not matched to a gene: 7. The CDR3 has 17 amino acids. CDR3 sequence reads: CASSQVPSGGHYNEQFF. CDR3 in DNA: TGCGCCAGCAGCCAAGTCCCCAGCGGGGGGCACTACAATGAGCAGTTCTTC.

The chain uses TRBV2 and TRBJ2-7, with D possibly matching TRBD1 (6 bases). Trimming removed 4 bases from V and 2 bases from J, with 12 bases in between. CDR3 size: 14 residues. CDR1 is SNHLY and CDR2 is FYNNEI in the germline V gene. Here the CDR3 reads CASSGRGRAYEQYF. The CDR3 nucleotides are TGTGCCAGCAGTGGCAGGGGCCGGGCCTACGAGCAGTACTTC.

The chain recombines TRBV7-2 with TRBJ1-2; D is perhaps TRBD1 (5 bases). The CDR3 is 14 amino acids. V lost 3 bases and J 6 bases, leaving 14 bases between the germline ends. Looked up from germline, CDR1 is SGHTA and CDR2 is FQGNSA. CDR3 protein: CASSFSVRDHGYTF. As DNA, the CDR3 is TGTGCCAGCAGCTTCTCGGTCAGGGATCATGGCTACACCTTC.

This clone was seen a single time. The V and J genes are TRBV9 and TRBJ2-4, with 8 bases aligning to TRBD2. Unmatched junction bases numbered 12, after V lost 6 bases and J lost 7 bases. Germline V gene lookup returns CDR1 SGDLS and CDR2 YYNGEE. This CDR3 spans 15 amino acids. The DNA for the CDR3 is TGTGCCAGCACCCGAGGTCGGGGGGGTTACAACATTCAGTACTTC. It codes for CASTRGRGGYNIQYF.

The V call is TRBV6-1, the J call TRBJ1-2; TRBD1 is a possible D gene (5 bases). V was pared by 6 bases and J by 6 bases, with 17 bases between. The CDR3 runs to 14 residues. Germline values: CDR1 MNHNS, CDR2 SASEGT. The CDR3 DNA reads TGTGCCAGCAGCCGAGGCTTTGGGGGGGATGGCTACACCTTC. Its translation is CASSRGFGGDGYTF.

V usage is TRBV25-1 and J usage is TRBJ2-7, with 8 bases that match TRBD1. Germline assignment: CDR1 MGHDK and CDR2 SYGVNS. The V gene end was trimmed by 7 bases and the J gene end by 7 bases; junction bases not matched to a gene: 9. CDR3 length equals 13 residues. For the CDR3, the DNA is TGTGCCAGCATCACGACAGGGGCTGGTGAGCAGTACTTC. Translated, it gives CASITTGAGEQYF.

The chain employs TRBV28 and TRBJ2-3, with D possibly matching TRBD1 (6 bases). V lost 6 bases and J lost 7, with 20 bases in between. This CDR3 contains 15 residues. In germline, CDR1 is MDHEN, CDR2 SYDVKM. CDR3 sequence reads: CASRTRTVEPNTQYF. DNA of the CDR3: TGTGCCAGCAGGACGAGGACAGTGGAACCCAATACGCAGTATTTT. Full variable domain (missing parts from reference TRBV28 and TRBJ2-3): DVKVTQSSRYLVKRTGEKVFLECVQDMDHENMFWYRQDPGLGLRLIYFSYDVKMKEKGDIPEGYSVSREKKERFSLILESASTNQTSMYLCASRTRTVEPNTQYFGPGTRLTVL.

This rearrangement joins TRBV9 to TRBJ2-2, with 13 bases fitting TRBD2. With 4 bases clipped from V and 7 bases from J, the junction kept 10 bases outside the gene matches. Germline values: CDR1 SGDLS, CDR2 YYNGEE. The CDR3 length is 17 residues. The DNA of the CDR3 is TGTGCCAGCAGCCTCACTACTAGCGGGGGGGCTGGCGGGGAGCTGTTTTTT. It codes for CASSLTTSGGAGGELFF.

This chain uses TRBV20-1 with TRBJ2-7; perhaps TRBD2 as D (5 bases). Germline V lookup: CDR1 DFQATT, CDR2 SNEGSKA (reference sequence). V was clipped by 5 bases and J by 4 bases, with 9 bases between them. The CDR3 covers 11 residues. Here the CDR3 reads CSAERGYEQYF. As DNA, the CDR3 is TGCAGTGCTGAGCGCGGGTACGAGCAGTACTTC.

This chain links TRBV7-3 with TRBJ1-2; D perhaps matches TRBD1 (5 bases). Trimming left V 0 bases short and J 5 bases short, with 10 bases between. The germline V gene encodes CDR1 SGHTA and CDR2 FQGTGA. The CDR3 runs to 14 residues. In DNA form, the CDR3 reads TGTGCCAGCAGCTTAACGTCTCAGGGTTATGGCTACACCTTC. Its protein product is CASSLTSQGYGYTF.

The sample holds a few counts of this clone. V gene TRBV5-4 combines with J gene TRBJ1-6; D possibly corresponds to TRBD1 (5 bases). There are 12 residues in the CDR3. Germline values: CDR1 SGHNT, CDR2 YYREEE (reference sequence). V lost 1 base, J lost 9 bases, and 5 bases lay in between. CDR3 DNA: TGTGCCAGCAGCTTGAGGGGTTCACCCCTCCACTTT. Residues: CASSLRGSPLHF.

The V call is TRBV9, the J call TRBJ1-2, with 11 bases fitting TRBD1. Trimming took 3 bases from V and 4 from J; bases not matched to a gene: 5. There are 15 residues in the CDR3. The germline gives CDR1 SGDLS, CDR2 YYNGEE. The CDR3 DNA reads as TGTGCCAGCAGCGAGGGACAGGGGGGGCCCTATGGCTACACCTTC. Amino acids: CASSEGQGGPYGYTF.